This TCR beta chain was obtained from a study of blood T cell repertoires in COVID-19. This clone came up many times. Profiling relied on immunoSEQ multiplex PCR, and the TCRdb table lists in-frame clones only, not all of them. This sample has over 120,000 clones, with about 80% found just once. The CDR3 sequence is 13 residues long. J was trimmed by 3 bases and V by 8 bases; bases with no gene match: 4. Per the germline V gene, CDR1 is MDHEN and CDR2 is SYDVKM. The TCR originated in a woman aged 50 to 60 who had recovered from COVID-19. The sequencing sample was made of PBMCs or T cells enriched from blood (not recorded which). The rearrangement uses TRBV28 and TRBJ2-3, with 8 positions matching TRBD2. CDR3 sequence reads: CASCGGGTDTQYF. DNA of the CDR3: TGTGCCAGCTGTGGCGGGGGGACAGATACGCAGTATTTT. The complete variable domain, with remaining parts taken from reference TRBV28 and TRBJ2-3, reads DVKVTQSSRYLVKRTGEKVFLECVQDMDHENMFWYRQDPGLGLRLIYFSYDVKMKEKGDIPEGYSVSREKKERFSLILESASTNQTSMYLCASCGGGTDTQYFGPGTRLTVL.